This paragraph reports one T cell receptor (beta chain). As yet, its antigen is unknown. V was shortened by 0 bases and J by 2 bases, with 6 bases between the two germline ends. Germline loops: CDR1 SGHRS, CDR2 YFSETQ. CDR3 size: 14 residues. TCRbeta libraries were built with three rounds of nested PCR, modified from ARM-PCR. MiXCR was run by TCRdb on the multiplex PCR reads, yielding one entry per CDR3 protein. The sample carries more than 120,000 distinct CDR3 sequences, 60% to 70% recorded once. The record originates from a study of tumor and adjacent non-tumor tissue in lung cancer. At the level of the study: There were approximately twelve adenocarcinoma, a couple of squamous cell carcinoma and 1 small cell lung cancer cases. Stage I to III disease affected 9 to 10 men and roughly five women aged about 31 to 80. Whole-study results and caveats: Compared with tumor, normal lung showed significantly lower TCR diversity.

No cell sorting was done before RNA was extracted from the tissue. Chemotherapy-naive patients with new lung cancer underwent thoracic surgery in China, August–late 2014. The clonotype comes from a man between 60 and 75 years old with small cell lung cancer. The V and J genes are TRBV5-1 and TRBJ2-1; maybe TRBD2 (6 bases). Material for sequencing was lung tumor tissue. CDR3 sequence (DNA): TGCGCCAGCAGCTTGGGGACTACCTACAATGAGCAGTTCTTC. Its protein product is CASSLGTTYNEQFF.